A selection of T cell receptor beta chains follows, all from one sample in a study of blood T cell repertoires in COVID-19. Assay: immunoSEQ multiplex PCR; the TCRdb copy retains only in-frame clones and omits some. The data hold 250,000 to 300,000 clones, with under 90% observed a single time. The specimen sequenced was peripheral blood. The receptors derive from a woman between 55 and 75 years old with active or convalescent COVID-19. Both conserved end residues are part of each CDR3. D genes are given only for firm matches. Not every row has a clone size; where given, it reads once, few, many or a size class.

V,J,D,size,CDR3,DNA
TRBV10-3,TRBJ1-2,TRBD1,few,CAISESSDRGGGYTF,TGTGCCATCAGTGAGTCCTCCGACAGGGGCGGCGGCTACACCTTC
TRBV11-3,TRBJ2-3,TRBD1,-,CASSRGQGSTDTQYF,TGTGCCAGCAGCAGGGGACAGGGAAGCACAGATACGCAGTATTTT
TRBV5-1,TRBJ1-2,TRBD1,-,CASSLAGGRANYGYTF,TGCGCCAGCAGCTTGGCAGGGGGCCGAGCTAACTATGGCTACACCTTC
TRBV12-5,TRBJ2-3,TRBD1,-,CASGLGQSSTDTQYF,TGTGCTAGTGGGTTGGGACAGTCTAGCACAGATACGCAGTATTTT
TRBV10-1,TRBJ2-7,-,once,CASAPGTPYEQYF,TGCGCCAGTGCCCCGGGGACACCCTACGAGCAGTACTTC
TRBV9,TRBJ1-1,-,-,CASSDRTDSYLGGMNTEAFF,TGTGCCAGCAGCGACCGGACAGACTCCTACCTAGGGGGAATGAACACTGAAGCTTTCTTT
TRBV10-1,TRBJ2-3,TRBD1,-,CASSDGTESPDTQYF,TGCGCCAGCAGTGACGGGACAGAAAGCCCAGATACGCAGTATTTT
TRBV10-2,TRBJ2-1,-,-,CASSEPRYNEQFF,TGCGCCAGCAGTGAGCCCCGTTACAATGAGCAGTTCTTC
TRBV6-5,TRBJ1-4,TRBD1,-,CASSYQGQGREKLFF,TGTGCCAGCAGTTACCAAGGACAGGGACGAGAAAAACTGTTTTTT
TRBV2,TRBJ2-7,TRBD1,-,CASSGDRGTEQYF,TGTGCCAGCAGTGGGGACAGGGGGACCGAGCAGTACTTC
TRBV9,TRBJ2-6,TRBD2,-,CASGREGYIGANVLTF,TGTGCCAGTGGCCGGGAGGGGTACATTGGGGCCAACGTCCTGACTTTC
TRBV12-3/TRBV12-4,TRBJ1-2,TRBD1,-,CASRYGTAGGYTF,TGTGCCAGCAGGTATGGGACAGCAGGTGGCTACACCTTC
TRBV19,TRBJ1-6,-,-,CASHLTRGSPLHF,TGTGCCAGTCATCTTACGCGAGGTTCACCCCTCCACTTT
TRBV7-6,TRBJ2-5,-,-,CASSPGPGEAELETQYF,TGTGCCAGCAGCCCCGGCCCCGGTGAAGCGGAGTTAGAGACCCAGTACTTC
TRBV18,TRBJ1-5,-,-,CASSPSTGLQPQHF,TGTGCCAGCTCACCATCTACAGGGCTTCAGCCCCAGCATTTT
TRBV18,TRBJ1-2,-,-,CASSPPGGGGYTF,TGTGCCAGCTCACCACCGGGGGGAGGTGGCTACACCTTC
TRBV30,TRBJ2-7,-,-,CAWKGFRRVEQYF,TGTGCCTGGAAGGGATTTCGGAGGGTCGAGCAGTACTTC
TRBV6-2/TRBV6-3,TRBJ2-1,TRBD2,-,CASSSPRLATLNEQFF,TGTGCCAGCAGTAGCCCCCGACTAGCTACCCTCAATGAGCAGTTCTTC
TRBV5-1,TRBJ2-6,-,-,CASSLVGQPSFGANVLTF,TGCGCCAGCAGCCTGGTAGGACAGCCCTCTTTTGGGGCCAACGTCCTGACTTTC
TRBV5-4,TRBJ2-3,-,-,CASSPGPGTDTQYF,TGTGCCAGCAGCCCTGGTCCGGGGACAGATACGCAGTATTTT
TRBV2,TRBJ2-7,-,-,CATLKRSEQYF,TGTGCCACCCTTAAACGGTCCGAGCAGTACTTC
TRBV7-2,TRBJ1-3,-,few,CASSLLVHFSGNTIYF,TGTGCCAGCAGCTTACTGGTTCACTTCTCTGGAAACACCATATATTTT
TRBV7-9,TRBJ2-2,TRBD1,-,CASSPWTGGTGELFF,TGTGCCAGCAGTCCCTGGACAGGGGGAACCGGGGAGCTGTTTTTT
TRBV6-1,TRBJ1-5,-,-,CASSEIGGPNNQPQHF,TGTGCCAGCAGTGAAATCGGGGGGCCCAACAATCAGCCCCAGCATTTT
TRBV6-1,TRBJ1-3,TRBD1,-,CASSDPGQFSGNTIYF,TGTGCCAGCAGTGACCCGGGACAGTTCTCTGGAAACACCATATATTTT
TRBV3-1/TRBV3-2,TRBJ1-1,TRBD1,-,CASSQERQGLAFF,TGTGCCAGCAGCCAAGAGAGACAGGGCTTGGCTTTCTTT
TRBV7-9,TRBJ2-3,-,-,CASSLARWGPDTQYF,TGTGCCAGCAGCTTAGCTAGATGGGGCCCAGATACGCAGTATTTT
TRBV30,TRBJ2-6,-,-,CAWSRRTGANVLTF,TGTGCCTGGAGTAGGAGGACCGGGGCCAACGTCCTGACTTTC
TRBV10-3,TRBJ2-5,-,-,CAISEQPRGEETQYF,TGTGCCATCAGTGAGCAGCCCCGCGGTGAAGAGACCCAGTACTTC
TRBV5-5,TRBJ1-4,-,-,CASSFDAGDRLFF,TGTGCCAGCAGCTTCGATGCAGGGGATAGACTGTTTTTT
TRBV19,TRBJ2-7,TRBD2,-,CASSPSGGRSSYEQYF,TGTGCCAGTAGCCCTAGCGGGGGCCGTAGCTCCTACGAGCAGTACTTC
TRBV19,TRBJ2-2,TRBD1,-,CASSDRGDTGELFF,TGTGCCAGTAGTGACAGGGGGGACACCGGGGAGCTGTTTTTT
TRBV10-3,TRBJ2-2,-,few,CATLTGTGELFF,TGTGCCACCTTGACAGGCACCGGGGAGCTGTTTTTT
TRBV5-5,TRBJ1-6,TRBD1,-,CASSLTWGQVTNSPLHF,TGTGCCAGCAGCCTCACGTGGGGACAGGTGACTAATTCACCCCTCCACTTT
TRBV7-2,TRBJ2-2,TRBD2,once,CASSPGLAGGQGGELFF,TGTGCCAGCAGCCCGGGACTAGCGGGGGGGCAAGGCGGGGAGCTGTTTTTT
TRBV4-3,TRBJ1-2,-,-,CASSHRLTGEWGSDYGYTF,TGCGCCAGCAGCCATAGATTGACGGGGGAATGGGGATCTGACTATGGCTACACCTTC
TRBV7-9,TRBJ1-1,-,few,CASSLAAGLNTEAFF,TGTGCCAGCAGCTTAGCGGCAGGGTTGAACACTGAAGCTTTCTTT
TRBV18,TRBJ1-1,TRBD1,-,CASSPGQVLNTEAFF,TGTGCCAGCTCACCCGGACAGGTGTTGAACACTGAAGCTTTCTTT
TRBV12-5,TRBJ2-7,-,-,CASGLVQVMGGALWEQYF,TGTGCTAGTGGTTTGGTACAGGTGATGGGGGGGGCCCTATGGGAGCAGTACTTC
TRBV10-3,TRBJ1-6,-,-,CAIKPSGGYNSPLHF,TGTGCCATCAAACCAAGCGGAGGGTATAATTCACCCCTCCACTTT
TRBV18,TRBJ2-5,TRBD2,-,CASSPSGGGRQETQYF,TGTGCCAGCTCACCGTCGGGGGGGGGCCGCCAAGAGACCCAGTACTTC
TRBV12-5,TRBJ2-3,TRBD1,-,CASGLTGTADTQYF,TGTGCTAGTGGCCTGACAGGGACGGCAGATACGCAGTATTTT
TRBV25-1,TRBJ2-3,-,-,CASISPGTDTQYF,TGTGCCAGCATATCCCCAGGGACAGATACGCAGTATTTT
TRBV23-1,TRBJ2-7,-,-,CASSHYFNGIKYSYEQYF,TGCGCCAGCAGTCATTATTTCAACGGGATTAAGTATTCCTACGAGCAGTACTTC
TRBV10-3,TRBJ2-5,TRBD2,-,CAISGTSGGPETQYF,TGTGCCATCAGCGGGACTAGCGGGGGCCCGGAGACCCAGTACTTC
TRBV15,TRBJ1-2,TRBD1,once,CATSRQGDYGYTF,TGTGCCACCAGCAGACAGGGGGACTATGGCTACACCTTC
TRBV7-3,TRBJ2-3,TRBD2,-,CASSLDTSGGDTQYF,TGTGCCAGCAGCTTAGACACTAGCGGGGGGGATACGCAGTATTTT
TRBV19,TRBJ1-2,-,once,CASSMGGYLTYGYTF,TGTGCCAGTAGTATGGGGGGGTACCTTACCTATGGCTACACCTTC
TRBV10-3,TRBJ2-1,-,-,CAISVSGRRSNEQFF,TGTGCCATCAGTGTCAGCGGAAGGAGGAGCAATGAGCAGTTCTTC
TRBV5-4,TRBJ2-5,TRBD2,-,CAMRRTSGGAGETQYF,TGTGCCATGCGCAGGACTAGCGGGGGCGCCGGGGAGACCCAGTACTTC
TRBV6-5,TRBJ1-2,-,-,CASRDRAGRGYTF,TGTGCCAGCAGAGACCGCGCAGGAAGGGGCTACACCTTC
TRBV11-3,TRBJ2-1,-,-,CASSSGAKFYNEQFF,TGTGCCAGCAGCTCAGGGGCCAAATTCTACAATGAGCAGTTCTTC
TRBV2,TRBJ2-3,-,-,CASSEGFLSDTQYF,TGTGCCAGCAGTGAGGGCTTCTTATCAGATACGCAGTATTTT
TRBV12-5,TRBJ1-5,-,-,CASGQDSRTDQPQHF,TGTGCTAGTGGTCAGGACTCTAGAACGGATCAGCCCCAGCATTTT
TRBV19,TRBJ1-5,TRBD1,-,CASSQGTGLTQPQHF,TGTGCCAGTAGTCAAGGGACAGGGCTTACTCAGCCCCAGCATTTT
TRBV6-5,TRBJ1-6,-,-,CASSTGYASPLHF,TGTGCCAGCAGTACAGGGTATGCTTCACCCCTCCACTTT